This T cell receptor beta chain was recorded in a study of T cell responses to AZD1222 COVID-19 vaccine. General study results and limits: Donors, mostly white British, included more females; clonal diversity was possibly underestimated.

This clone appeared a single time. Its cognate antigen is unknown. This CDR3 has 13 residues. In germline, CDR1 is SGHTA, CDR2 FQGNSA. Trimming removed 5 bases at V and 6 bases at J, with 11 bases between. Using immunoSEQ multiplex PCR, the repertoire was profiled, and TCRdb retains in-frame clones only, with some absent. The sample carries roughly 120,000 clones, around nine tenths recorded once. The chain has TRBV7-2 and TRBJ1-3; a weak D match, TRBD1 (6 bases). The input for sequencing was peripheral blood, taken on day 0 of AZD1222 vaccination. This receptor was identified in an adult in good health. CDR3 residues: CASSKRGINTIYF. The CDR3 DNA sequence: TGTGCCAGCAGCAAGAGGGGGATAAACACCATATATTTT. The full variable domain, rest sourced from reference TRBV7-2 and TRBJ1-3, is GAGVSQSPSNKVTEKGKDVELRCDPISGHTALYWYRQSLGQGLEFLIYFQGNSAPDKSGLPSDRFSAERTGGSVSTLTIQRTQQEDSAVYLCASSKRGINTIYFGEGSWLTVV.